The 20 T cell receptor beta chains in this list originate from one sample, sequenced in a study of CD8+CD57+ T cells in acquired aplastic anemia. The template for TCR beta VDJ and CDR3 sequence profiling was genomic DNA. Each CDR3 protein gets one entry after TCRdb re-called the reads with MiXCR. The sample yields 170,000 or so distinct CDR3 sequences, roughly 48% seen once. Patients sequenced had flow cytometry evidence of CD8+CD57+ cell expansion. What was sequenced was sorted CD4+, CD8+, or CD8+CD57+ T cells (not recorded which) from PBMCs. These receptors were obtained from a human donor with aplastic anemia.

This clonotype was recorded at least ten times. The chain joins TRBV20-1 to TRBJ2-1; tentatively, D is TRBD2 (6 bases). The CDR3 is 17 residues long. Germline values: CDR1 DFQATT, CDR2 SNEGSKA (reference sequence). V was shortened by 2 bases and J by 0 bases, with 17 bases between the two germline ends. The CDR3 spells CSARPYPRGGSYNEQFF. CDR3 nucleotides: TGCAGTGCTAGACCTTACCCCCGGGGAGGCTCCTACAATGAGCAGTTCTTC.

V usage is TRBV6-2 or TRBV6-3 and J usage is TRBJ2-1; D may be TRBD2 (5 bases). CDR3 length equals 14 residues. Germline V lookup: CDR1 MNHEY, CDR2 SVGEGT. The V and J ends lost 0 bases and 7 bases respectively, with 10 bases between them. The CDR3 is CASSYSDLWNEQFF. The CDR3 DNA is TGTGCCAGCAGTTACTCGGACTTGTGGAATGAGCAGTTCTTC.

There are many counts of this clonotype. V and J are TRBV6-1 and TRBJ1-6; the D gene is possibly TRBD1 (5 bases). The germline V and J ends were trimmed by 11 bases and 4 bases, with 18 bases remaining between them. This CDR3 has 15 amino acids. The germline gives CDR1 MNHNS, CDR2 SASEGT. The CDR3 loop reads CAQQVGGGYNSPLHF. The CDR3 coding sequence is TGTGCCCAGCAGGTCGGGGGGGGGTATAATTCACCCCTCCACTTT.

The rearrangement uses TRBV19 and TRBJ1-5; no clear D. Trimming shortened V by 9 bases and J by 4 bases, and 13 bases separated the two germline ends. Germline CDR1 reads LNHDA; CDR2 reads SQIVND (reference sequence). CDR3 size: 13 residues. The CDR3 spells CASSNRENQPQHF. The CDR3 DNA sequence: TGTGCCAGCAGCAACCGGGAAAATCAGCCCCAGCATTTT. Full variable domain (remainder filled in from reference TRBV19 and TRBJ1-5): DGGITQSPKYLFRKEGQNVTLSCEQNLNHDAMYWYRQDPGQGLRLIYYSQIVNDFQKGDIAEGYSVSREKKESFPLTVTSAQKNPTAFYLCASSNRENQPQHFGDGTRLSIL.

This clonotype was counted ten times or more. The chain recombines TRBV7-2 with TRBJ2-3; D ambiguous. Germline assignment: CDR1 SGHTA and CDR2 FQGNSA. V was shortened by 2 bases and J by 2 bases, with 8 bases between the two germline ends. The CDR3 runs 14 residues. This CDR3 is CASSLRFSTDTQYF. The CDR3 DNA follows: TGTGCCAGCAGCTTACGGTTCTCCACAGATACGCAGTATTTT.

The chain joins TRBV24-1 to TRBJ2-3; the D gene could be TRBD1 or TRBD2 (6 bases each). The length of the CDR3 is 14 residues. CDR1 is KGHDR and CDR2 is SFDVKD in the germline V gene. Deletions cut 1 base from V and 6 bases from J, with 10 bases between. The CDR3 DNA sequence: TGTGCCACCAGTGATTTCGTAGGGGGGGATACGCAGTATTTT. Translated: CATSDFVGGDTQYF.

This clonotype was seen a handful of times. The chain links TRBV10-2 to TRBJ2-1, with 7 bases fitting TRBD2. The CDR3 has 12 amino acids. Germline V lookup: CDR1 WSHSY, CDR2 SAAADI. With V trimmed by 6 bases and J by 8 bases, 4 bases remained unmatched. As DNA, the CDR3 is TGCGCCAGCAGGCAGGGACTATATGAGCAGTTCTTC. Amino acids: CASRQGLYEQFF.

This clonotype came up a few times. This sequence joins TRBV5-6 and TRBJ2-5; maybe TRBD2 (5 bases). V gave up 0 bases and J gave up 6 bases, with 12 bases separating them. The CDR3 totals 14 residues. From germline, CDR1 is SGHDT and CDR2 YYEEEE. DNA of the CDR3: TGTGCCAGCAGCTTGGCGGCTAGCCGAAAGACCCAGTACTTC. This gives the protein CASSLAASRKTQYF.

The gene calls are TRBV5-4 and TRBJ2-1; the match to TRBD2 covers 13 bases. V shed 1 base, J shed 10 bases, and the junction held 5 bases outside the gene matches. This CDR3 region has 15 residues. CDR1 SGHNT and CDR2 YYREEE come from the germline V gene (reference sequence). Here the CDR3 reads CASSLTSGGASEQFF. The CDR3 DNA sequence: TGTGCCAGCAGCTTGACTAGCGGGGGGGCATCCGAGCAGTTCTTC.

The rearrangement uses TRBV10-3 and TRBJ2-3, with D unclear. Germline V gene sequence: CDR1 ENHRY, CDR2 SYGVKD. The CDR3 sequence is 11 residues long. V lost 3 bases and J 11 bases, leaving 9 bases between the germline ends. The CDR3 protein is CAISEANEQYF. The CDR3 nucleotides are TGTGCCATCAGTGAAGCGAATGAGCAGTATTTT.

This clonotype was seen many times. This could be a read error, since a much larger clone is one nucleotide away. The V and J genes are TRBV24-1 and TRBJ2-1; unclear D gene. The V gene lost 5 bases and the J gene lost 9 bases, with 16 bases spanning the gap. CDR3 size: 14 residues. The germline V gene encodes CDR1 KGHDR and CDR2 SFDVKD. The CDR3 spells CATSGFQTSGEQFF. CDR3 sequence (DNA): TGTGCCACCAGTGGATTCCAGACCTCGGGTGAGCAGTTCTTC.

This clonotype showed up many times. The rearrangement joins TRBV7-2 to TRBJ1-6; no firm D call. This CDR3 spans 19 amino acids. Germline V gives CDR1 SGHTA, CDR2 FQGNSA. V was trimmed by 0 bases and J by 0 bases, leaving 15 bases between them. The CDR3: CASSLAPLGTSSYNSPLHF. In DNA form, the CDR3 reads TGTGCCAGCAGCTTAGCGCCCCTAGGAACGAGCTCCTATAATTCACCCCTCCACTTT.

This clonotype was seen more than once but under ten times. With a much larger clone just one base away, this may be a read error. This chain connects TRBV12-3 or TRBV12-4 to TRBJ1-2; D unresolved. V gave up 0 bases and J gave up 8 bases, with 13 bases separating them. CDR3 length: 14 residues. CDR3 coding DNA: TGTGCCAGCAGTTTAGCGTTCTTCATCGAGGGCTACACCTTC. It encodes CASSLAFFIEGYTF.

This clonotype has at least ten counts. The V call is TRBV19, the J call TRBJ2-3; perhaps TRBD1 as D (9 bases). The germline V and J ends were trimmed by 3 bases and 4 bases, with 17 bases remaining between them. CDR3 size: 16 residues. Germline loops: CDR1 LNHDA, CDR2 SQIVND (reference sequence). In nucleotides, the CDR3 is TGTGCCAGTAGTATCGGGGGGGGACAGGGAGCAGATACGCAGTATTTT. This translates into CASSIGGGQGADTQYF.

In this sample, this clonotype turned up many times. This chain connects TRBV6-1 to TRBJ2-5; D not certain. V was clipped by 8 bases and J by 5 bases, with 6 bases between them. CDR3 size: 10 residues. The germline gives CDR1 MNHNS, CDR2 SASEGT. CDR3 sequence (DNA): TGTGCCAGCGACGGGGAGACCCAGTACTTC. Amino acid sequence: CASDGETQYF.

V gene TRBV24-1 combines with J gene TRBJ1-2; D is possibly TRBD1 (5 bases). V shed 5 bases and J shed 4 bases, with 13 bases lying between them. The V gene's germline CDR1 is KGHDR and CDR2 SFDVKD. The CDR3 sequence is 14 residues long. DNA of the CDR3: TGTGCCACCAGTGCCCCTCCTACAGGCTATGGCTACACCTTC. This translates into CATSAPPTGYGYTF.

This clonotype was seen at least ten times. The rearrangement uses TRBV24-1 and TRBJ2-1, with TRBD2 matching 9 bases. The germline gives CDR1 KGHDR, CDR2 SFDVKD. After removal of 3 bases from V and 5 bases from J, the junction contained 4 bases not matched to a gene. The CDR3 consists of 15 residues. CDR3 bases: TGTGCCACCAGTGATGGACTAGCGACCAACAATGAGCAGTTCTTC. Amino acids: CATSDGLATNNEQFF.

This clonotype was found a few times. The chain couples TRBV24-1 to TRBJ1-1; 8 bases map to TRBD1. Per the germline V gene, CDR1 is KGHDR and CDR2 is SFDVKD. The V and J ends lost 9 bases and 4 bases, in that order; junction bases with no gene match: 6. This CDR3 has 13 residues. The chain's CDR3 is CATSNTGGTEAFF. For the CDR3, the DNA is TGTGCCACCTCAAACACAGGGGGCACTGAAGCTTTCTTT.

The gene calls are TRBV27 and TRBJ2-7; 9 bases are shared with TRBD2. The CDR3 sequence is 15 residues long. Trimming cost V 3 bases and J 3 bases; bases outside gene matches: 6. Germline V gene lookup returns CDR1 MNHEY and CDR2 SMNVEV (reference sequence). CDR3 DNA: TGTGCCAGCAGTTTGGGTAGCGGGGGCTTCTACGAGCAGTACTTC. As protein: CASSLGSGGFYEQYF.

This clonotype was detected many times. The J gene is TRBJ1-5, the V gene TRBV30, with TRBD1 as a possible D gene (6 bases). CDR1 is GTSNPN, CDR2 SVGIG, per germline (reference sequence). V dropped 4 bases and J dropped 4 bases, with 11 bases sitting between them. The CDR3 contains 13 residues. CDR3 bases: TGTGCCTGGAACCAACAGGGTAATCAGCCCCAGCATTTT. Protein: CAWNQQGNQPQHF. The whole variable domain, remainder taken from reference TRBV30 and TRBJ1-5, is SQTIHQWPATLVQPVGSPLSLECTVEGTSNPNLYWYRQAAGRGLQLLFYSVGIGQISSEVPQNLSASRPQDRQFILSSKKLLLSDSGFYLCAWNQQGNQPQHFGDGTRLSIL.